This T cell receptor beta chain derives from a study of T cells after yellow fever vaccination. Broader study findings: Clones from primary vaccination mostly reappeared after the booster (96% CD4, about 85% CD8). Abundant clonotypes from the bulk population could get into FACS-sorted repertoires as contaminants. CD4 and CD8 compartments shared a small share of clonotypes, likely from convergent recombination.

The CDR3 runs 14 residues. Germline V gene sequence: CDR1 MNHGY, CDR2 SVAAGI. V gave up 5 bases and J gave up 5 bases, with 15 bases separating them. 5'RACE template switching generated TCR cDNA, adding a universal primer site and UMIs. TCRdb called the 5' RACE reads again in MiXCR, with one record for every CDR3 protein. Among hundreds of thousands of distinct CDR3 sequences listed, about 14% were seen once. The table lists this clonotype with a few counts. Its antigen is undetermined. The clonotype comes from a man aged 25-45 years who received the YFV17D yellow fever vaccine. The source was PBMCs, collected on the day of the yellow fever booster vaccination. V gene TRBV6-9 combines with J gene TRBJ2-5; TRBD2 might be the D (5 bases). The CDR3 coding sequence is TGTGCCAGCAGTAGCCTGGGAGACGGGGAGACCCAGTACTTC. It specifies CASSSLGDGETQYF.